What follows are 28 T cell receptor beta chains derived from one specimen sequenced in a study of shared clonotypes between healthy human individuals. Generated by immunoSEQ multiplex PCR, the TCRdb table keeps only in-frame clones and is missing some. The sample holds about 2 million clones; over 85% are singletons and the top ten take more than 0.95%. Positive CCR7 selection of CD45RO-negative cells yielded the naive CD8 cells, and terminally differentiated effector memory CD45RA+ cells were excluded. The sample was naive CD8+ T cells sorted from blood. The receptors come from a man aged 18-30 years in good health.

The chain has TRBV29-1 and TRBJ1-1; D not certain. The CDR3 runs 17 residues. V lost 0 bases to trimming and J lost 6 bases, with 23 bases between them. In germline, CDR1 is SQVTM, CDR2 ANQGSEA. DNA of the CDR3: TGCAGCGTTGAAGATTTTATAAGTGATGTCCGCGGGGCTGAAGCTTTCTTT. This encodes CSVEDFISDVRGAEAFF. Drawing the rest from reference TRBV29-1 and TRBJ1-1, the complete variable domain is SAVISQKPSRDICQRGTSLTIQCQVDSQVTMMFWYRQQPGQSLTLIATANQGSEATYESGFVIDKFPISRPNLTFSTLTVSNMSPEDSSIYLCSVEDFISDVRGAEAFFGQGTRLTVV.

This chain joins TRBV7-9 and TRBJ2-7; D possibly corresponds to TRBD2 (5 bases). CDR1 is SEHNR and CDR2 is FQNEAQ in the germline V gene (reference sequence). The CDR3 totals 15 residues. Trimming removed 0 bases at V and 2 bases at J, with 11 bases between. In nucleotides, the CDR3 is TGTGCCAGCAGCTTAGCTTCGGAGACTACCTACGAGCAGTACTTC. It codes for CASSLASETTYEQYF.

This chain links TRBV11-3 with TRBJ1-5; 9 bases are shared with TRBD1. The CDR3 extends over 19 amino acids. Germline V CDR1 and CDR2: SGHNT, YENEEA. V was clipped by 6 bases and J by 0 bases; unmatched bases: 15. The CDR3: CASSLPPGQGLCSNQPQHF. The CDR3 nucleotides read TGTGCCAGCAGTTTACCCCCGGGACAGGGCCTTTGTAGCAATCAGCCCCAGCATTTT.

CDR3 in amino acids: CASSLGVGAYEQYF. In DNA, the CDR3 is TGTGCCAGCAGCTTAGGAGTAGGAGCCTACGAGCAGTACTTC. The V gene is TRBV5-6, the J gene TRBJ2-7; D not certain. V lost 2 bases, J lost 2 bases, and 11 bases lay in between. Germline V lookup: CDR1 SGHDT, CDR2 YYEEEE. The length of the CDR3 is 14 residues.

This clone came up a few times. Given a much more abundant clone one base away, this may be a read error. Other nucleotide sequences in the sample specify the same CDR3. The chain links TRBV30 to TRBJ1-5; perhaps TRBD1 as D (5 bases). Trimming took off 5 bases at V and 0 bases at J, with 11 bases between the two ends. The germline gives CDR1 GTSNPN, CDR2 SVGIG (reference sequence). This CDR3 is 14 amino acids long. CDR3 bases: TGTGCCTGGGGGGCAGAAAATAGCAATCAGCCCCAGCATTTT. This translates into CAWGAENSNQPQHF.

The chain combines TRBV6-1 with TRBJ2-7; the D is unclear. The V gene lost 8 bases and the J gene lost 2 bases, with 19 bases spanning the gap. Germline V gives CDR1 MNHNS, CDR2 SASEGT. The CDR3 is 15 amino acids. The CDR3 DNA is TGTGCCAGCGGAAGAAGACATCCTTCTACCTACGAGCAGTACTTC. Translation gives CASGRRHPSTYEQYF.

V and J are TRBV19 and TRBJ1-5, with TRBD1 identical over 8 bases. CDR1 and CDR2 (germline): LNHDA, SQIVND (reference sequence). V lost 5 bases, J lost 7 bases, and 7 bases stayed unmatched. This CDR3 has 14 amino acids. The CDR3: CASSPGQEDQPQHF. The CDR3 DNA is TGTGCCAGTAGTCCGGGACAGGAAGACCAGCCCCAGCATTTT.

The chain combines TRBV4-1 with TRBJ2-5; possibly TRBD2 for D (5 bases). The CDR3 spans 16 residues. The ends were cut back, 0 bases at V and 4 bases at J, with 15 bases in the middle. CDR1 and CDR2 from the germline V gene are MGHRA and YSYEKL. CDR3: CASSQDSRTGRETQYF. CDR3 nucleotides: TGCGCCAGCAGCCAAGATTCGCGGACTGGTCGAGAGACCCAGTACTTC.

As to this clone: The sample has other DNA sequences that encode this CDR3 too. The chain joins TRBV5-1 to TRBJ2-5; no clear D gene. The ends were cut back, 0 bases at V and 2 bases at J, with 8 bases in the middle. The CDR3 has 14 amino acids. CDR1 is SGHRS and CDR2 is YFSETQ in the germline V gene. The CDR3 nucleotides are TGCGCCAGCAGCTTGGGCGGCGCTCAAGAGACCCAGTACTTC. Amino acid sequence: CASSLGGAQETQYF.

The gene calls are TRBV10-2 and TRBJ2-3, with D unclear. Germline V gives CDR1 WSHSY, CDR2 SAAADI. V was cut by 3 bases and J by 4 bases, with 14 bases left in between. The CDR3 covers 15 residues. This chain's CDR3 is CASSDPWGRADTQYF. The DNA of the CDR3 is TGCGCCAGCAGTGACCCTTGGGGTCGGGCAGATACGCAGTATTTT.

The chain recombines TRBV2 with TRBJ2-6; D might be TRBD2 (5 bases). CDR1 and CDR2 from the germline V gene are SNHLY and FYNNEI. The V and J ends lost 4 bases and 0 bases respectively, with 10 bases between them. This CDR3 contains 16 residues. CDR3 residues: CASSVTGFSGANVLTF. As DNA, the CDR3 is TGTGCCAGCAGTGTCACGGGGTTCTCTGGGGCCAACGTCCTGACTTTC.

The CDR3 DNA sequence: TGTGCCAGTAGTTCCCCTTGGCTACAAGGGGACAGCAATCAGCCCCAGCATTTT. Protein product: CASSSPWLQGDSNQPQHF. V gene TRBV19 combines with J gene TRBJ1-5; the D gene is possibly TRBD1 (5 bases). V was clipped by 5 bases and J by 1 base, with 21 bases between them. Germline-derived CDR1 and CDR2 are LNHDA and SQIVND (reference sequence). CDR3 length equals 18 residues.

Details on this clone: Mismatch with germline at one junction end may stem from a read error. The rearrangement uses TRBV7-7 and TRBJ1-1; possible D gene TRBD1, 6 bases. Germline V gene sequence: CDR1 SSHAT, CDR2 FNYEAQ (reference sequence). This CDR3 contains 13 residues. The DNA for the CDR3 is TGTGCTAGCAGCTCAGACAGGACATCTGAAGCTTTCTTT. It translates to CASSSDRTSEAFF.

This clone occurred once. The V gene is TRBV4-3, the J gene TRBJ2-1; possible D gene TRBD1, 6 bases. CDR1 LGHNA and CDR2 YSLEER come from the germline V gene. The length of the CDR3 is 16 residues. V was trimmed by 4 bases and J by 4 bases, leaving 17 bases between them. The DNA for the CDR3 is TGCGCCAGCAGCCGATTACAGGGTGCCCAATACAATGAGCAGTTCTTC. Encoded protein: CASSRLQGAQYNEQFF.

The V call is TRBV11-2, the J call TRBJ1-1; the D gene is possibly TRBD1 (5 bases). Trimming left V 5 bases short and J 3 bases short, with 25 bases between. CDR3 length: 18 residues. Germline V CDR1 and CDR2: SGHAT, FQNNGV. CDR3 bases: TGTGCCAGCAGCCTGCGGGGATGGACACGCACTTTGGACACTGAAGCTTTCTTT. Amino acid sequence: CASSLRGWTRTLDTEAFF. Full variable domain (remainder filled in from reference TRBV11-2 and TRBJ1-1): EAGVAQSPRYKIIEKRQSVAFWCNPISGHATLYWYQQILGQGPKLLIQFQNNGVVDDSQLPKDRFSAERLKGVDSTLKIQPAKLEDSAVYLCASSLRGWTRTLDTEAFFGQGTRLTVV.

The chain uses TRBV27 and TRBJ2-1; D gene unclear. The V gene lost 2 bases and the J gene lost 2 bases, with 10 bases spanning the gap. The length of the CDR3 is 15 residues. CDR1 and CDR2 from the germline V gene are MNHEY and SMNVEV (reference sequence). This CDR3 is CASSLTNSPYNEQFF. CDR3 nucleotide sequence: TGTGCCAGCAGTTTAACGAATTCCCCCTACAATGAGCAGTTCTTC.

The chain is built from TRBV13 and TRBJ1-1; 8 nucleotides agree with TRBD1. The V gene's germline CDR1 is PRHDT and CDR2 FYEKMQ (reference sequence). The CDR3 spans 13 residues. Germline trimming cut 5 bases from V and 7 bases from J; bases unmatched to any gene: 6. CDR3 loop: CASSGGQGDEAFF. The DNA for the CDR3 is TGTGCCAGCAGCGGAGGACAGGGTGATGAAGCTTTCTTT.

V gene TRBV7-2 combines with J gene TRBJ1-1; 9 bases are a match to TRBD1. The CDR3 spans 17 residues. V gave up 5 bases and J gave up 5 bases; unmatched junction bases: 15. The germline CDR1 and CDR2 sequences are SGHTA and FQGNSA. CDR3 in amino acids: CASSPRGQGRRDTEAFF. The CDR3 nucleotides read TGTGCCAGCAGCCCACGGGGACAGGGTCGAAGGGATACTGAAGCTTTCTTT.

The J gene is TRBJ2-5, the V gene TRBV19, with D unclear. CDR3 length equals 15 residues. Trimming shortened V by 2 bases and J by 0 bases, and 10 bases separated the two germline ends. Germline loops: CDR1 LNHDA, CDR2 SQIVND (reference sequence). CDR3 DNA sequence: TGTGCCAGTAGTATAACTCTCCAGTACCAAGAGACCCAGTACTTC. This encodes CASSITLQYQETQYF.

V gene TRBV9 combines with J gene TRBJ2-1; D might be TRBD2 (5 bases). CDR1 and CDR2 (germline): SGDLS, YYNGEE. The V end was cut by 0 bases, the J end by 7 bases, with 14 bases between. CDR3 length: 15 residues. The CDR3 DNA reads as TGTGCCAGCAGCGTAGCGGGGTTGGGAATGAATGAGCAGTTCTTC. It encodes CASSVAGLGMNEQFF.

This clone was recorded once. The chain is built from TRBV2 and TRBJ2-7, with 8 nucleotides matching TRBD2. The J segment lost 2 bases and the V segment lost 6 bases, leaving 9 bases of the junction unmatched. The CDR3 length is 15 residues. Germline CDR1 and CDR2: SNHLY and FYNNEI. The CDR3 loop reads CASSHLAGQTYEQYF. For the CDR3, the DNA is TGTGCCAGCAGCCACTTAGCGGGACAAACCTACGAGCAGTACTTC. The variable domain in full, completed from reference TRBV2 and TRBJ2-7, reads EPEVTQTPSHQVTQMGQEVILRCVPISNHLYFYWYRQILGQKVEFLVSFYNNEISEKSEIFDDQFSVERPDGSNFTLKIRSTKLEDSAMYFCASSHLAGQTYEQYFGPGTRLTVT.

This clone showed up just once. The J gene is TRBJ2-5, the V gene TRBV5-6, with D possibly TRBD1 on 6 matching bases. V lost 1 base, J lost 5 bases, and 9 bases lay in between. The CDR3 is 13 amino acids. Germline loops: CDR1 SGHDT, CDR2 YYEEEE. The CDR3 sequence: CASSLQDSETQYF. CDR3 nucleotide sequence: TGTGCCAGCAGCTTGCAGGACAGCGAGACCCAGTACTTC.

The chain has TRBV6-6 and TRBJ2-1; D gene uncertain. Germline CDR1 reads MNHNY; CDR2 reads SVGAGI (reference sequence). This CDR3 has 14 residues. V lost 7 bases and J lost 9, with 19 bases in between. The CDR3 nucleotides read TGTGCCAGCATCGAAGGGCCTAAAGTAGGTGAGCAGTTCTTC. This codes for CASIEGPKVGEQFF.

Regarding this clone: This sample also contains other DNA sequences that code for the same CDR3. The rearrangement uses TRBV27 and TRBJ2-7; D may be TRBD1 or TRBD2 (5 bases each). Germline V gene lookup returns CDR1 MNHEY and CDR2 SMNVEV (reference sequence). V was shortened by 4 bases and J by 1 base, with 8 bases between the two germline ends. The CDR3 consists of 13 residues. The CDR3 nucleotides are TGTGCCAGCAGTTCCGGGGCGTCCTACGAGCAGTACTTC. It encodes CASSSGASYEQYF.

V is TRBV11-1 and J is TRBJ2-5; maybe TRBD2 (7 bases). Trimming removed 5 bases from V and 4 bases from J, with 14 bases in between. Germline V gene lookup returns CDR1 SGHAT and CDR2 FQDESV (reference sequence). The CDR3 consists of 14 residues. CDR3 nucleotide sequence: TGTGCCAGCAGCCCCTTTGGGGGGGCAGAGACCCAGTACTTC. Its translation is CASSPFGGAETQYF.

This chain connects TRBV10-2 to TRBJ1-1; 11 bases match TRBD1. This CDR3 comprises 15 residues. With V trimmed by 7 bases and J by 4 bases, 8 bases remained unmatched. CDR1 WSHSY and CDR2 SAAADI come from the germline V gene. CDR3 nucleotide sequence: TGCGCCAGCATTGGGACAGGGGGAGTGATCACTGAAGCTTTCTTT. This encodes CASIGTGGVITEAFF.

V is TRBV15 and J is TRBJ2-2; 10 nucleotides line up with TRBD2. V lost 1 base and J lost 4; bases outside the gene matches: 6. The CDR3 length is 17 residues. CDR1 and CDR2 (germline): LNHNV, YYDKDF (reference sequence). CDR3 protein: CATSRGPSGSTTGELFF. CDR3 coding DNA: TGTGCCACCAGCAGAGGCCCTAGCGGGAGTACCACCGGGGAGCTGTTTTTT.

The rearrangement joins TRBV27 to TRBJ2-2; D is unresolved. Germline CDR1 and CDR2: MNHEY and SMNVEV (reference sequence). There are 15 residues in the CDR3. With 6 bases removed from V and 5 bases from J, the gap between germline ends came to 16 bases. The chain's CDR3 is CASSLGAYSTGELFF. The DNA of the CDR3 is TGTGCCAGCAGCCTAGGAGCCTATAGTACCGGGGAGCTGTTTTTT.